Presented here are 4 T cell receptor beta chains from one specimen sequenced in a study of beta chain features in type 1 diabetes. Expressed TCRB transcripts were sequenced, since all the RNA that had been isolated was reverse transcribed. Using immunoSEQ multiplex PCR, the repertoire was profiled, and TCRdb retains in-frame clones only, with some absent. The sample holds almost 250,000 clones, 14% seen once. Sequencing input: naive CD4+ T cells from blood. These receptors were obtained from a woman in her thirties or forties in good health.

The chain carries TRBV4-2 and TRBJ2-3, with TRBD2 identical over 7 bases. The J segment lost 0 bases and the V segment lost 0 bases, leaving 9 bases of the junction unmatched. Germline V gene lookup returns CDR1 LGHNA and CDR2 YNFKEQ. The CDR3 loop spans 18 amino acids. The CDR3 is CASSQDGISGSSTDTQYF. CDR3 sequence (DNA): TGTGCCAGCAGCCAAGATGGGATTAGCGGGTCTAGCACAGATACGCAGTATTTT.

This clone has a handful of counts. The rearrangement uses TRBV13 and TRBJ1-4, with D perhaps matching TRBD1 (6 bases). This CDR3 has 18 amino acids. Germline lookup yields CDR1 PRHDT and CDR2 FYEKMQ (reference sequence). Trimming took 5 bases from V and 3 from J, leaving 22 bases between them. CDR3 DNA sequence: TGTGCCAGCAGCCCAGGGGCCAGGGGACACGCCTCTAATGAAAAACTGTTTTTT. It codes for CASSPGARGHASNEKLFF.

The rearrangement joins TRBV6-5 to TRBJ2-1, with 7 nucleotides matching TRBD2. Germline V gene sequence: CDR1 MNHEY, CDR2 SVGAGI. The ends lost 4 bases at V and 7 bases at J; junction bases unmatched: 4. CDR3 length: 13 amino acids. The chain's CDR3 is CASSSGGWNEQFF. The CDR3 coding sequence is TGTGCCAGCAGTTCGGGGGGATGGAATGAGCAGTTCTTC.

This clone appeared a few times. V is TRBV4-2 and J is TRBJ2-2; the match to TRBD2 covers 12 bases. V lost 4 bases and J lost 5; bases outside the gene matches: 8. In germline, CDR1 is LGHNA, CDR2 YNFKEQ. The CDR3 consists of 17 residues. The CDR3 protein is CASSRASGGAQTGELFF. The CDR3 DNA sequence: TGTGCCAGCAGCCGAGCTAGCGGGGGGGCACAGACCGGGGAGCTGTTTTTT.